Following are 26 T cell receptor beta chains from one sample sequenced in a study of blood T cell repertoires in COVID-19. TCRdb's copy holds only in-frame clones and misses some; the assay was immunoSEQ multiplex PCR. The table records about 110,000 clones, 80% to 90% of them present only once. Sequenced input: peripheral blood. The receptors were sampled from a man in his forties with active or convalescent COVID-19.

This sequence joins TRBV28 and TRBJ1-2, with 8 bases matching TRBD1. The ends lost 6 bases at V and 2 bases at J; junction bases unmatched: 8. In germline, CDR1 is MDHEN, CDR2 SYDVKM. This CDR3 has 15 amino acids. This CDR3 is CASSSITGGNYGYTF. DNA for the CDR3: TGTGCCAGCAGCTCTATCACAGGGGGGAACTATGGCTACACCTTC.

The rearrangement joins TRBV6-6 to TRBJ2-1; TRBD1 might be the D (5 bases). The CDR3 runs 12 residues. V lost 5 bases and J 12 bases, leaving 14 bases between the germline ends. Germline V lookup: CDR1 MNHNY, CDR2 SVGAGI (reference sequence). CDR3 sequence reads: CASSQQGMGQFF. In DNA, the CDR3 is TGTGCCAGCAGTCAGCAGGGAATGGGGCAGTTCTTC.

This chain uses TRBV3-1 (or the pseudogene TRBV3-2) with TRBJ2-1; 7 positions match TRBD2. With V trimmed by 1 base and J by 6 bases, 9 bases remained unmatched. Germline V gene sequence: CDR1 LGHDT, CDR2 YNNKEL (reference sequence). The CDR3 has 16 residues. CDR3 region: CASSQVWEGRGNEQFF. The CDR3, as DNA: TGTGCCAGCAGCCAAGTATGGGAGGGCCGGGGCAATGAGCAGTTCTTC.

The chain carries TRBV3-1 (or the pseudogene TRBV3-2) and TRBJ2-7; tentative D call: TRBD2 (7 bases). Trimming took off 5 bases at V and 3 bases at J, with 17 bases between the two ends. Per germline, CDR1 LGHDT and CDR2 YNNKEL (reference sequence). The CDR3 runs 15 residues. DNA of the CDR3: TGTGCCAGCAGCATAACAGGGAGGGGCCTCTACGAGCAGTACTTC. Translating it yields CASSITGRGLYEQYF.

V gene TRBV20-1 combines with J gene TRBJ1-3, with D unclear. The CDR3 extends over 11 amino acids. CDR1 is DFQATT and CDR2 is SNEGSKA in the germline V gene (reference sequence). V was shortened by 7 bases and J by 8 bases, with 12 bases between the two germline ends. CDR3 loop: CSVVLRDTIYF. Here the CDR3 DNA reads TGCAGTGTTGTTCTACGGGACACCATATATTTT.

The chain combines TRBV19 with TRBJ2-7; no definite D call. CDR1 LNHDA and CDR2 SQIVND come from the germline V gene (reference sequence). V lost 0 bases and J 6 bases, leaving 12 bases between the germline ends. The CDR3 runs 14 residues. This CDR3 is CASSIDWQAGEQYF. The CDR3 coding sequence is TGTGCCAGTAGTATAGATTGGCAAGCAGGCGAGCAGTACTTC.

The chain carries TRBV2 and TRBJ1-3, with TRBD1 matching over 7 bases. The CDR3 totals 15 residues. Trimming removed 6 bases from V and 0 bases from J; junction bases left unmatched: 5. Germline lookup yields CDR1 SNHLY and CDR2 FYNNEI. Here the CDR3 reads CASRKGQNSGNTIYF. The CDR3 nucleotides read TGTGCCAGCAGAAAGGGACAGAACTCTGGAAACACCATATATTTT.

The DNA of the CDR3 is TGCGCCAGCAGCCAGACAGGGGATGGCTACACCTTC. This sequence encodes CASSQTGDGYTF. The V call is TRBV4-3, the J call TRBJ1-2, with TRBD1 matching 8 bases. Germline CDR1 LGHNA, CDR2 YSLEER. Trimming took 3 bases from V and 6 from J; bases not matched to a gene: 0. There are 12 residues in the CDR3.

By share, this clone ranks as medium-sized. The rearrangement links TRBV11-2 to TRBJ1-1, with 9 bases matching TRBD1. The CDR3 is made up of 13 amino acids. The V gene end was trimmed by 6 bases and the J gene end by 2 bases; junction bases not matched to a gene: 1. CDR1 and CDR2 from the germline V gene are SGHAT and FQNNGV. The CDR3 sequence is CASRGQGNTEAFF. CDR3 sequence (DNA): TGTGCCAGCAGGGGACAGGGCAACACTGAAGCTTTCTTT.

This chain joins TRBV27 and TRBJ1-5; the D is unclear. Per the germline V gene, CDR1 is MNHEY and CDR2 is SMNVEV (reference sequence). The germline V and J ends were trimmed by 3 bases and 7 bases, with 13 bases remaining between them. The CDR3 loop spans 14 amino acids. CDR3 sequence (DNA): TGTGCCAGCAGTTTTGTCGGGGAGGGCCAGCCCCAGCATTTT. Translated, it gives CASSFVGEGQPQHF.

The J gene is TRBJ1-2, the V gene TRBV6-6; TRBD1 agrees at 7 bases. The CDR3 is 14 residues long. V lost 6 bases, J lost 8 bases, and 12 bases stayed unmatched. Per germline, CDR1 MNHNY and CDR2 SVGAGI (reference sequence). The CDR3 bases are TGTGCCAGCAGACAGACAGGGAGGCTTGAAGGCTACACCTTC. Residues: CASRQTGRLEGYTF.

This clone came up once. The chain recombines TRBV25-1 with TRBJ2-7; no definite D call. Between the trimmed V and J ends, which lost 4 bases and 4 bases, there was a span of 11 bases. This CDR3 is 13 amino acids long. In germline, CDR1 is MGHDK, CDR2 SYGVNS. The CDR3 bases are TGTGCCAGCAGTGGCCTTACAGTTTACGAGCAGTACTTC. It specifies CASSGLTVYEQYF.

To note about this clone: The junction does not match germline at one end; this may be a read error. The chain has TRBV7-2 and TRBJ1-4; tentatively, D is TRBD1 (5 bases). The CDR3 totals 16 residues. The germline V gene encodes CDR1 SGHTA and CDR2 FQGNSA. CDR3 in amino acids: CASSLRMGGTNEKLFF. The CDR3 DNA follows: TGTGCCAGCAGCTTGCGCATGGGGGGAACTAACGAAAAACTGTTTTTT.

The chain carries TRBV6-4 and TRBJ1-2; 9 bases are a match to TRBD1. The CDR3 is 12 amino acids. The germline V gene encodes CDR1 MRHNA and CDR2 SNTAGT. The V gene end was trimmed by 9 bases and the J gene end by 5 bases; junction bases not matched to a gene: 4. The CDR3 reads CARQGALYGYTF. CDR3 nucleotide sequence: TGTGCCAGACAGGGGGCCCTATATGGCTACACCTTC.

The J gene is TRBJ2-7, the V gene TRBV7-6; D may be TRBD2 (6 bases). Germline values: CDR1 SGHVS, CDR2 FNYEAQ. The V and J ends lost 5 bases and 6 bases respectively, with 23 bases between them. CDR3 length: 16 amino acids. The CDR3 reads CASSAGQGTSFGEQYF. CDR3 nucleotides: TGTGCCAGCAGCGCAGGGCAAGGCACTAGCTTCGGCGAGCAGTACTTC.

The V call is TRBV7-9, the J call TRBJ1-5; TRBD1 matches 9 bases. CDR1 and CDR2 (germline): SEHNR, FQNEAQ (reference sequence). This CDR3 contains 13 residues. V trimming: 6 bases; J trimming: 5 bases; junction bases outside the gene matches: 2. The CDR3 DNA is TGTGCCAGCAGTCGGACAGGGGATCAGCCCCAGCATTTT. This translates into CASSRTGDQPQHF.

This sequence joins TRBV7-9 and TRBJ2-7; D unresolved. The germline V gene encodes CDR1 SEHNR and CDR2 FQNEAQ (reference sequence). Trimming removed 2 bases at V and 2 bases at J, with 10 bases between. The CDR3 is 14 residues long. The DNA of the CDR3 is TGTGCCAGCAGCTTAACGGGTCCTGCCTACGAGCAGTACTTC. Protein: CASSLTGPAYEQYF. Full variable domain (outside the CDR3, taken from reference TRBV7-9 and TRBJ2-7): DTGVSQNPRHKITKRGQNVTFRCDPISEHNRLYWYRQTLGQGPEFLTYFQNEAQLEKSRLLSDRFSAERPKGSFSTLEIQRTEQGDSAMYLCASSLTGPAYEQYFGPGTRLTVT.

DNA for the CDR3: TGTGCCAGCAGCTTAAGTCGGGATAAAGAGACCCAGTACTTC. This codes for CASSLSRDKETQYF. The chain uses TRBV7-2 and TRBJ2-5, with a weak D call TRBD2 (5 bases). CDR1 is SGHTA, CDR2 FQGNSA, per germline. V lost 2 bases and J lost 3, with 10 bases in between. The CDR3 runs to 14 residues.

This sequence joins TRBV27 and TRBJ2-1, with TRBD2 matching 14 bases. The CDR3 contains 15 residues. V gave up 5 bases and J gave up 9 bases; unmatched junction bases: 6. Germline V gene data show CDR1 as MNHEY and CDR2 as SMNVEV (reference sequence). CDR3 sequence: CASSPGLAGVIEQFF. The DNA for the CDR3 is TGTGCCAGCAGTCCGGGACTAGCGGGAGTTATTGAGCAGTTCTTC.

The chain joins TRBV30 to TRBJ1-6; D call uncertain. V was pared by 8 bases and J by 0 bases, with 8 bases between. Per germline, CDR1 GTSNPN and CDR2 SVGIG (reference sequence). The CDR3 sequence is 13 residues long. The CDR3 here is CARESSYNSPLHF. DNA of the CDR3: TGTGCCAGGGAGAGCTCCTATAATTCACCCCTCCACTTT.

This clone was seen a few times. This chain uses TRBV10-3 with TRBJ2-2, with 10 bases aligning to TRBD1. The V gene end was trimmed by 11 bases and the J gene end by 0 bases; junction bases not matched to a gene: 6. Germline CDR1 is ENHRY and CDR2 is SYGVKD. The CDR3 has 15 amino acids. The CDR3 coding sequence is TGTGCCGCCCTGGGACAGGGGTCGAACACCGGGGAGCTGTTTTTT. This encodes CAALGQGSNTGELFF.

V is TRBV21-1 and J is TRBJ1-4. TRBV21-1 is a known pseudogene. The CDR3 loop spans 17 amino acids. The CDR3 loop reads CASSKVARVPRDEKLFF. As DNA, the CDR3 is TGTGCCAGCAGCAAGGTAGCCCGGGTCCCTAGAGATGAAAAACTGTTTTTT.

The chain employs TRBV2 and TRBJ2-7; D is ambiguous. Trimming shortened V by 6 bases and J by 1 base, and 10 bases separated the two germline ends. The CDR3 is 13 residues long. The germline CDR1 and CDR2 sequences are SNHLY and FYNNEI. The CDR3 DNA reads TGTGCCAGCAGGTGGGCCCAATCCTACGAGCAGTACTTC. This translates into CASRWAQSYEQYF.

CDR3 nucleotide sequence: TGTGCCAGCAGTTACCAGCTAGGTTCATCCGGGGAGCTGTTTTTT. This gives the protein CASSYQLGSSGELFF. The chain carries TRBV6-6 and TRBJ2-2; D unresolved. CDR1 is MNHNY, CDR2 SVGAGI, per germline (reference sequence). The CDR3 runs to 15 residues. V dropped 2 bases and J dropped 6 bases, with 13 bases sitting between them.

This sequence joins TRBV7-8 and TRBJ2-7; TRBD2 matches 11 bases. Germline assignment: CDR1 SGHVS and CDR2 FQNEAQ. The CDR3 sequence is 15 residues long. Trimming took 4 bases from V and 7 from J; bases not matched to a gene: 9. The CDR3 DNA is TGTGCCAGCAGCTGGCAACTAGCGGGAGTGGGGGAGCAGTACTTC. Its translation is CASSWQLAGVGEQYF. Based on the CDR3 plus reference TRBV7-8 and TRBJ2-7, the full variable domain is GAGVSQSPRYKVAKRGQDVALRCDPISGHVSLFWYQQALGQGPEFLTYFQNEAQLDKSGLPSDRFFAERPEGSVSTLKIQRTQQEDSAVYLCASSWQLAGVGEQYFGPGTRLTVT.

The chain uses TRBV3-1 (or the pseudogene TRBV3-2) and TRBJ2-6; 7 bases line up with TRBD1. Germline values: CDR1 LGHDT, CDR2 YNNKEL (reference sequence). The CDR3 loop spans 19 amino acids. V lost 0 bases to trimming and J lost 4 bases; unmatched junction nucleotides: 12. DNA of the CDR3: TGTGCCAGCAGCCAAGAGATTTGGGGCAGGGGGTCAGGGGCCAACGTCCTGACTTTC. Amino acid sequence: CASSQEIWGRGSGANVLTF.